This paragraph reports one T cell receptor beta chain. The target antigen is unknown. The CDR3 sequence is 17 residues long. Germline V gene lookup returns CDR1 MDHEN and CDR2 SYDVKM. Trimming removed 4 bases from V and 7 bases from J; junction bases left unmatched: 15. Conversion of TCR transcripts into cDNA relied on 5'RACE template switching, which added a universal primer site and UMIs. TCRdb ran MiXCR on the 5' RACE reads and lists one entry per CDR3 protein. The repertoire holds around 550,000 distinct CDR3 sequences, with roughly 19% as singletons. The data stem from a study of T cells after yellow fever vaccination. The study's findings and limits: Although the secondary response was weaker, it peaked faster, at day 5 versus 15. Post-booster repertoires contained most primary-vaccination clones again (around 97% CD4, roughly 90% CD8). Repertoires sorted by FACS could include abundant clonotypes that are contaminants from the bulk population.

The source was PBMCs, collected 15 days after the yellow fever booster vaccination. The V gene is TRBV28, the J gene TRBJ2-5; 10 bases agree with TRBD2. The sequence came from a man in his thirties or forties who received the YFV17D yellow fever vaccine. The DNA for the CDR3 is TGTGCCAGCAGTTCCCCCCCGAGCGGGAGGGAGTTCGTGACCCAGTACTTC. As protein: CASSSPPSGREFVTQYF.